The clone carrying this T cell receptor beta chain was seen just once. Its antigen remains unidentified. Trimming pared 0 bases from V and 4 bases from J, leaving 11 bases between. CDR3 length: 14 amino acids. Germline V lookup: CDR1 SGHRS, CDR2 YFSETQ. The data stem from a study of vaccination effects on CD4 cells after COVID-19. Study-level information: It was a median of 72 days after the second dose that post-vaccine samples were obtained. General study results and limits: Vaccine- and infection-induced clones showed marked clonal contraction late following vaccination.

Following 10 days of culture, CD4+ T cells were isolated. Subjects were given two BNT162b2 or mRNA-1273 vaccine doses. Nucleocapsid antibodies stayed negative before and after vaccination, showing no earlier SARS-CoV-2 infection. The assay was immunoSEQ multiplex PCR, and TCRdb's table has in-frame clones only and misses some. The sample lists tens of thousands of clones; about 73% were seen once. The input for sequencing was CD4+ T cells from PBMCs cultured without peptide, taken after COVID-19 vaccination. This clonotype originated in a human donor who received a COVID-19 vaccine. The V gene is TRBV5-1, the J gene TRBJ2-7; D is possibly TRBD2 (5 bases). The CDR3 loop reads CASSLGGPGYEQYV. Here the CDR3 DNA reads TGCGCCAGCAGCTTGGGAGGGCCGGGGTACGAGCAGTACGTC.